A selection of T cell receptor beta chains follows, all from one sample in a study of cytotoxic CD8 clonotypes in ibrutinib-treated CLL. The protocol was immunoSEQ multiplex PCR, while the TCRdb copy is restricted to in-frame clones and leaves out a portion. The sample has 150,000 or so clones; approximately 77% are singletons. Sequences were derived from PBMCs, sampled after 12 months of ibrutinib treatment. The receptors originated from a human donor with chronic lymphocytic leukemia. Both conserved end residues are part of each CDR3. D genes are given only for firm matches. Where a row states a size, it is once, few, many or the class of an expanded clone; other rows omit it.

V	J	length	D	size	CDR3	DNA
TRBV7-8	TRBJ1-3	15	NA	NA	CASSLGGLSGNTIYF	TGTGCCAGCAGCTTGGGGGGCCTCTCTGGAAACACCATATATTTT
TRBV7-2	TRBJ1-4	13	NA	NA	CASSFGGNEKLFF	TGTGCCAGCAGCTTTGGGGGCAATGAAAAACTGTTTTTT
TRBV9	TRBJ1-2	13	TRBD1	few	CASSKRITGEITF	TGTGCCAGCAGCAAAAGGATTACAGGGGAAATAACCTTC
TRBV10-3	TRBJ1-2	13	NA	few	CAIRGEGSYGYTF	TGTGCCATCAGGGGGGAGGGGAGCTATGGCTACACCTTC
TRBV7-9	TRBJ2-3	14	NA	NA	CASSLALFTDTQYF	TGTGCCAGCAGCTTAGCGCTGTTCACAGATACGCAGTATTTT
TRBV4-1	TRBJ2-7	16	NA	NA	CASSQDLVGRSYEQYF	TGCGCCAGCAGCCAAGATCTAGTAGGTAGGTCCTACGAGCAGTACTTC
TRBV4-2	TRBJ1-1	14	NA	NA	CASSPIGMNTEAFF	TGTGCCAGCAGTCCTATCGGGATGAACACTGAAGCTTTCTTT
TRBV2	TRBJ1-2	12	NA	NA	CASSDSQGDYTF	TGTGCCAGCAGTGATAGTCAGGGTGACTACACCTTC
TRBV28	TRBJ2-1	11	NA	few	CASTSNNEQFF	TGTGCCAGCACATCCAACAATGAGCAGTTCTTC
TRBV6-1	TRBJ2-1	17	TRBD2	NA	CASSEPGRGGLRVEQFF	TGTGCCAGCAGTGAACCGGGTCGGGGGGGCTTGAGAGTCGAGCAGTTCTTC
TRBV28	TRBJ2-7	15	NA	NA	CASSVIRGVNYEQYF	TGTGCCAGCAGCGTTATACGAGGGGTGAACTACGAGCAGTACTTC
TRBV19	TRBJ1-5	11	NA	NA	CASRDRGPQHF	TGTGCCAGTCGCGATAGAGGGCCCCAGCATTTT
TRBV7-8	TRBJ2-2	17	NA	NA	CASSFGGHRETPGELFF	TGTGCCAGCAGCTTTGGGGGGCACAGGGAAACTCCCGGGGAGCTGTTTTTT